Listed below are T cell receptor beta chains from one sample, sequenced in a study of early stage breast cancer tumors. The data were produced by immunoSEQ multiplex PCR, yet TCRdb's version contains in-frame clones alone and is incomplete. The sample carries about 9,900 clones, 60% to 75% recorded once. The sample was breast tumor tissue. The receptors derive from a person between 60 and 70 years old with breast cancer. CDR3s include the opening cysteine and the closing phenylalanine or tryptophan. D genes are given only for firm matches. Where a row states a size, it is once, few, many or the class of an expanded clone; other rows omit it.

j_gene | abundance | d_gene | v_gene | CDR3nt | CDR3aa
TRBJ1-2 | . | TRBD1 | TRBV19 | TGTGCCACCCGGGACAGGGGAAACTATGGCTACACCTTC | CATRDRGNYGYTF
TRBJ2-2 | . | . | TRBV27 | TGTGCCAGCAGTTATTGGGCAGGGGTGGACGCCGGGGAGCTGTTTTTT | CASSYWAGVDAGELFF
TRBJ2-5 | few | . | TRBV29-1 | TGCAGCGCTTCGCGGGGCGGGGAGACCCAGTACTTC | CSASRGGETQYF
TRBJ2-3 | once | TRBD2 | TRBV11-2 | TGTGCCAGCAGCCGGAACGGACTAGCGGGAAGGTCAGATACGCAGTATTTT | CASSRNGLAGRSDTQYF
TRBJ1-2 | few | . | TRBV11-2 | TGTGCCAGCAGCTTAGGAGGGGATGGCTACACCTTC | CASSLGGDGYTF
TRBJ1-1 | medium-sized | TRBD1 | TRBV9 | TGTGCCACCCGGACAGGGATTTTGCCCGAAGCTTTCTTT | CATRTGILPEAFF
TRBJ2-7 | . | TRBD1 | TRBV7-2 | TGTGCCAGCAGCTTAGGTCCCGGCGGGACAGGGTATCGAGAGCAGTACTTC | CASSLGPGGTGYREQYF
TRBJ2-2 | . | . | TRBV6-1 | TGTGCCAGCAGTGAAGCCGGGGACACCGGGGAGCTGTTTTTT | CASSEAGDTGELFF
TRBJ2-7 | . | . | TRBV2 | TGTGCCAGCACCCGTCTGGTTGTGGCGGGGGAGCAGTACTTC | CASTRLVVAGEQYF
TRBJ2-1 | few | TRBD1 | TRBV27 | TGTGCCAGCATGCCCTTCGGGACAGGAGACAATGAGCAGTTCTTC | CASMPFGTGDNEQFF
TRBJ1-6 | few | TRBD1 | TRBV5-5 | TGTGCCAGCAGTCCTGACAGGGCCTATAATTCACCCCTCCACTTT | CASSPDRAYNSPLHF
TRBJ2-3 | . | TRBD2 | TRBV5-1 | TGCGCCAGCAGCGCCGGGACTAGCGGGGGGGCCGCGACAGATACGCAGTATTTT | CASSAGTSGGAATDTQYF
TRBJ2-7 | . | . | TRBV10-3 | TGTGCGATCAAATCGCGGCAGGGTCCGTACGAGCAGTACTTC | CAIKSRQGPYEQYF
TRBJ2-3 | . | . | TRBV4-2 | TGTGCCAGCAGCCACGTACTAGAGGGGGGCAGGGCAGATACGCAGTATTTT | CASSHVLEGGRADTQYF
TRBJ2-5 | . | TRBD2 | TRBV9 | TGTGCCAGCAGCCGCGGGACTAAAGAGACCCAGTACTTC | CASSRGTKETQYF
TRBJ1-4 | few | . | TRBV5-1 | TGCGCCAGCAGCCTGGGAGGACAGAAAAATGAAAAACTGTTTTTT | CASSLGGQKNEKLFF
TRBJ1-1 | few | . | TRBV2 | TGTGCAGGCCTGGGGGCTGAAGCTTTCTTT | CAGLGAEAFF
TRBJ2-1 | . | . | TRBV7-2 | TGTGCCAGCAGCCCCGACTTGGAGAATGAGCAGTTCTTC | CASSPDLENEQFF
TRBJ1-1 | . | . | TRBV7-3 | TGTGCCAGCAGCTCACCCGGGAACACTGAAGCTTTCTTT | CASSSPGNTEAFF
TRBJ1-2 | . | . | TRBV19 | TGTGCCAGTAGTGCCCGTCCTTATGGCTACACCTTC | CASSARPYGYTF
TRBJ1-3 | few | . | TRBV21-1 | TGTGCCAGCAGCAAAGGTTCGACAGGGGCGGGAAACACCATATATTTT | CASSKGSTGAGNTIYF
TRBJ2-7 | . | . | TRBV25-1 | TGTGCCAGCAGTGACTCCAGCGGGTATACCTACGAGCAGTACTTC | CASSDSSGYTYEQYF